This entry concerns a single TCR beta chain. The antigen is not known. CD4+ naive, central memory, regulatory and stem cell-like memory cells were sorted via CD45RO/CCR7/CD25/CD127/CD95/CD27. Expressed TCRB transcripts were sequenced after all isolated RNA was converted to cDNA. About 3.3 million reads, on average, came from each naive, central memory and regulatory T cell sample. This table comes from immunoSEQ multiplex PCR, and its TCRdb copy is limited to in-frame clones, with some not included. The table records around 15,000 clones, about 70% of them present only once. The data derive from a study of beta chain features in type 1 diabetes. About the research overall: No age, gender or cell yield differences were seen between patients and healthy donors. Study results and limitations: In every one of the four CD4+ subsets, TCRB CDR3s were moderately but significantly shorter in Type 1 diabetes patients. The analysis here could not establish whether HLA type shapes TCRB rearrangement.

The CDR3 has 16 amino acids. V trimming: 1 base; J trimming: 4 bases; junction bases outside the gene matches: 8. Germline V gives CDR1 SGHRS, CDR2 YFSETQ. The receptor was derived from a man under 40 with type 1 diabetes. The specimen was Tregs from blood. This chain uses TRBV5-1 with TRBJ2-5; 9 bases match TRBD2. In DNA form, the CDR3 reads TGCGCCAGCAGCTTGAGTCTAGCGGGGCACGGAGAGACCCAGTACTTC. It encodes CASSLSLAGHGETQYF.